The rows below give T cell receptor beta chains drawn from one sample of a study of blood T cell repertoires in COVID-19. Libraries were prepared by immunoSEQ multiplex PCR; TCRdb keeps only in-frame clonotypes and omits some of them. Of about 120,000 clones in the sample, approximately 90% were seen once. Material for sequencing was peripheral blood. These receptors were collected from a woman between 45 and 65 years old with acute or convalescent COVID-19. Both conserved end residues are part of each CDR3. A D gene is named only where the DNA matches it firmly. Rows may omit the clone size; those that give it use once, few, many or a size class.

D gene	V gene	J gene	clone size	CDR3 DNA	CDR3 protein
NA	TRBV6-6	TRBJ1-4	once	TGTGCCAGCAGTTACTCGCCGGGTGAAAAACTGTTTTTT	CASSYSPGEKLFF
TRBD1	TRBV6-1	TRBJ2-3	once	TGTGCCAGCAGTGATACATGGACAGGTCGTGGCGATACGCAGTATTTT	CASSDTWTGRGDTQYF
NA	TRBV28	TRBJ2-1	NA	TGTGCCAGCAGTTTAAATCAGGCACGAGGGAAGCAGTTCTTC	CASSLNQARGKQFF
TRBD2	TRBV7-2	TRBJ2-7	NA	TGTGCCAGCAGCTTATCCAGCGGGAGAGACGGCGAGCAGTACTTC	CASSLSSGRDGEQYF
NA	TRBV7-9	TRBJ1-1	NA	TGTGCCAGCAGCTTCCCCAGGGACACTGAAGCTTTCTTT	CASSFPRDTEAFF
TRBD1	TRBV12-3/TRBV12-4	TRBJ1-2	once	TGTGCCAGCAGGGACAGGGGGCGGGTTGGCTACACCTTC	CASRDRGRVGYTF
NA	TRBV30	TRBJ1-5	NA	TGTGCCTGGAAAGGACAGAGCAATCAGCCCCAGCATTTT	CAWKGQSNQPQHF
NA	TRBV7-9	TRBJ1-1	NA	TGTGCCAGCAGCCTACAGGGCCCTAACACTGAAGCTTTCTTT	CASSLQGPNTEAFF
TRBD2	TRBV28	TRBJ2-1	NA	TGTGCCAGCAACGTAGCGGGAGGTCGAAGCAATGAGCAGTTCTTC	CASNVAGGRSNEQFF
TRBD2	TRBV7-6	TRBJ2-2	NA	TGTGCCAGCAGCGACGGGACTAGTGCCGGGGAGCTGTTTTTT	CASSDGTSAGELFF
NA	TRBV5-1	TRBJ1-1	NA	TGCGCCAGCAGCTTGCTAGCAGCCGTCAACACTGAAGCTTTCTTT	CASSLLAAVNTEAFF
NA	TRBV5-6	TRBJ1-3	few	TGTGCCAGCAGTCCAAGCCCAGGAAACACCATATATTTT	CASSPSPGNTIYF
TRBD2	TRBV11-2	TRBJ2-7	NA	TGTGCCAGCAGCTTATCCGGGAGGGCCGGCGAGCAGTACTTC	CASSLSGRAGEQYF
NA	TRBV7-9	TRBJ2-5	NA	TGTGCCAGCAGCTTACGGGAGAACCAAGAGACCCAGTACTTC	CASSLRENQETQYF
NA	TRBV19	TRBJ2-7	NA	TGTGCCAGTAGCCTCCAGGGTCACGAGCAGTACTTC	CASSLQGHEQYF
TRBD1	TRBV15	TRBJ1-5	NA	TGTGCCACCAGCAGACCTAGGACAGGGGGCCGTTATAGCAATCAGCCCCAGCATTTT	CATSRPRTGGRYSNQPQHF
TRBD2	TRBV12-3/TRBV12-4	TRBJ2-5	NA	TGTGCCAGCAGTTTGACTAGCGGGAGTACCCAGTACTTC	CASSLTSGSTQYF
TRBD2	TRBV2	TRBJ2-1	NA	TGTGCCAGCACTCTCCTTAGCGGGAGTGGCCTGGATGAGCAGTTCTTC	CASTLLSGSGLDEQFF
NA	TRBV7-9	TRBJ2-3	NA	TGTGCCAGCAGCTTAGGATCAGGGGGCACAGATACGCAGTATTTT	CASSLGSGGTDTQYF
NA	TRBV29-1	TRBJ1-2	NA	TGCAGCGTTGACAGTCCCAACTATGGCTACACCTTC	CSVDSPNYGYTF
NA	TRBV5-1	TRBJ2-2	NA	TGCGCCAGCAACGTGGACAGCAACACCGGGGAGCTGTTTTTT	CASNVDSNTGELFF
NA	TRBV5-6	TRBJ2-7	NA	TGTGCCAGCAGCTTGGGAGGTGGGAGAGCCTACGAGCAGTACTTC	CASSLGGGRAYEQYF
TRBD1	TRBV19	TRBJ1-4	NA	TGTGCCAGTAGCCCGACAGGGGGAGCAGAAAAACTGTTTTTT	CASSPTGGAEKLFF
TRBD2	TRBV19	TRBJ2-4	NA	TGTGCCAGTAAAGCGGGAGGGCCTAGAAACATTCAGTACTTC	CASKAGGPRNIQYF
NA	TRBV6-6	TRBJ1-5	NA	TGTGCCAGCAGTTCCGGGGGGGGCAATCAGCCCCAGCATTTT	CASSSGGGNQPQHF
TRBD1	TRBV15	TRBJ1-1	NA	TGTGCCACCAGCAACCGGGACAGGGGTAACACTGAAGCTTTCTTT	CATSNRDRGNTEAFF
TRBD2	TRBV7-2	TRBJ2-1	NA	TGTGCCAGCAGCTTTAGCGGGAGGGCCTATAATGAGCAGTTCTTC	CASSFSGRAYNEQFF
TRBD2	TRBV5-1	TRBJ2-1	NA	TGCGCCAGCAGCTTCCAGACTAGCGGGATCTTCAATGAGCAGTTCTTC	CASSFQTSGIFNEQFF
TRBD1	TRBV7-9	TRBJ2-1	NA	TGTGCCAGCAGCTGGGACAGGCGTTACAATGAGCAGTTCTTC	CASSWDRRYNEQFF
TRBD1	TRBV2	TRBJ2-5	NA	TGTGCCAGCAGAGTCGACAGGGGGCTGCAAGAGACCCAGTACTTC	CASRVDRGLQETQYF
TRBD2	TRBV18	TRBJ2-3	NA	TGTGCCAGCTCACCGACTAGCGGGGGGCCAACGGAACGCAGTGATTTT	CASSPTSGGPTERSDF
NA	TRBV6-5	TRBJ1-3	NA	TGTGCCAGCACCTCCGGCAGGGTCTCGGGAAACACCATATATTTT	CASTSGRVSGNTIYF
TRBD2	TRBV7-8	TRBJ2-1	few	TGTGCCAGCAGCTTACCCACGATAGGACTAGCGGGAGACAATGAGCAGTTCTTC	CASSLPTIGLAGDNEQFF
NA	TRBV30	TRBJ1-1	once	TGTGCCTGGGGGACATTGAACACTGAAGCTTTCTTT	CAWGTLNTEAFF
NA	TRBV6-6	TRBJ1-2	NA	TGTGCCAGCAGCCCTACGCAACGACGGACTTTCTATGGCTACACCTTC	CASSPTQRRTFYGYTF
TRBD2	TRBV18	TRBJ2-1	NA	TGTGCCAGCTCAAGGACTAGCGACTACAATGAGCAGTTCTTC	CASSRTSDYNEQFF
TRBD1	TRBV7-9	TRBJ2-7	NA	TGTGCCAGCAGCTTACCAACAGGGGGCTACGAGCAGTACTTC	CASSLPTGGYEQYF